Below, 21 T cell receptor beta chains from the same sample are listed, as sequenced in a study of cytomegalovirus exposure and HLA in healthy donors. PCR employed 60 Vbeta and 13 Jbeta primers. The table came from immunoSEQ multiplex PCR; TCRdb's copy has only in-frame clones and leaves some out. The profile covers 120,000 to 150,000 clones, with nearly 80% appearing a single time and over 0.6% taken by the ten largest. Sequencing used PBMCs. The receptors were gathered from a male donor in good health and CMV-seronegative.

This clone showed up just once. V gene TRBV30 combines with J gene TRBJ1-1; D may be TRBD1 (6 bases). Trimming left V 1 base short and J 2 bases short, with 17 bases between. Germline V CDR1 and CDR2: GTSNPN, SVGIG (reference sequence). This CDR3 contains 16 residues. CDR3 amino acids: CAWSARWTVGNTEAFF. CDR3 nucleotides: TGTGCCTGGAGTGCCCGGTGGACAGTGGGAAACACTGAAGCTTTCTTT.

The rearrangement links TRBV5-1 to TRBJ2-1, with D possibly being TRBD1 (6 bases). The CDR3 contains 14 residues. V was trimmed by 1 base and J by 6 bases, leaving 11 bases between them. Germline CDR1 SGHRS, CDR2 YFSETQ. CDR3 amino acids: CASSLQGSLNEQFF. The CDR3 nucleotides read TGCGCCAGCAGCTTGCAGGGGTCCCTCAATGAGCAGTTCTTC.

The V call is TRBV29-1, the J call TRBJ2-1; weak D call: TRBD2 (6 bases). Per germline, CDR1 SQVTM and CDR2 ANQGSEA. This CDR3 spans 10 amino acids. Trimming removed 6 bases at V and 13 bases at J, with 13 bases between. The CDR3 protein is CSVRETSQFF. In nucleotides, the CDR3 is TGCAGCGTCCGCGAGACTAGTCAGTTCTTC.

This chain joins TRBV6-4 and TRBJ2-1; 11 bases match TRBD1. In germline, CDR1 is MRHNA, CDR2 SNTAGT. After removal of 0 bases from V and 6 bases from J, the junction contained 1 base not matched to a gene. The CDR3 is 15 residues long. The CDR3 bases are TGTGCCAGCAGTGACTCCGGGACAGGGGGCAATGAGCAGTTCTTC. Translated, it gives CASSDSGTGGNEQFF.

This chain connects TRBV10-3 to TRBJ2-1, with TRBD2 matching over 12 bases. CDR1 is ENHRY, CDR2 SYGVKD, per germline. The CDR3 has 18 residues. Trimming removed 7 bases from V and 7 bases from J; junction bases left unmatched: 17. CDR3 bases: TGTGCCATCACCCAGAACCCGACCGGGACTAGCGGGCAAAATGAGCAGTTCTTC. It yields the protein CAITQNPTGTSGQNEQFF.

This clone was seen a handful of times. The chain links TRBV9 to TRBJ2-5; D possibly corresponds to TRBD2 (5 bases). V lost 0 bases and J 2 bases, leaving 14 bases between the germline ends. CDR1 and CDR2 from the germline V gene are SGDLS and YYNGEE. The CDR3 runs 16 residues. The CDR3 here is CASSVDSGLAQETQYF. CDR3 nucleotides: TGTGCCAGCAGCGTAGACAGCGGACTGGCTCAAGAGACCCAGTACTTC.

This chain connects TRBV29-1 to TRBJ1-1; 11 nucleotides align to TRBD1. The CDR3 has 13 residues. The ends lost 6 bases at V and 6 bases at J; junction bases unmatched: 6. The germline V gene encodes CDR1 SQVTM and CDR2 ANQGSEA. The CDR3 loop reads CSVLGQGVAEAFF. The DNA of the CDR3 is TGCAGCGTCTTGGGACAGGGGGTCGCTGAAGCTTTCTTT.

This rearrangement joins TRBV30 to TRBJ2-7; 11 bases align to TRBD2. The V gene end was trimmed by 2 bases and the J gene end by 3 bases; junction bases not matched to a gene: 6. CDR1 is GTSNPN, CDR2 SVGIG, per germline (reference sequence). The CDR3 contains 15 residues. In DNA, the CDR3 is TGTGCCTGGAGTAGGGGGACTAGCGGACTCTACGAGCAGTACTTC. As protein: CAWSRGTSGLYEQYF.

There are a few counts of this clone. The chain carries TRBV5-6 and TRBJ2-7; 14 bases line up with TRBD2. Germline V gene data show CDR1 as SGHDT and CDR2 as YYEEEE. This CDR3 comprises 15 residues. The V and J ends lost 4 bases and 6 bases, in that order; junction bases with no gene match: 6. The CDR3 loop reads CASSRGLAGAGEQYF. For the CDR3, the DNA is TGTGCCAGCAGCAGGGGACTAGCGGGAGCAGGCGAGCAGTACTTC.

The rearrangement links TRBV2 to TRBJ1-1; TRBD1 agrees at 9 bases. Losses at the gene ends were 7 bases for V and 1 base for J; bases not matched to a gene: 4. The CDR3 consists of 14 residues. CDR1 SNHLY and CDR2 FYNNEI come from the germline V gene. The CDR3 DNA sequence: TGTGCCAGCACCTCGACAGGGGGGAACACTGAAGCTTTCTTT. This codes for CASTSTGGNTEAFF. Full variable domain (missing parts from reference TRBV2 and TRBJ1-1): EPEVTQTPSHQVTQMGQEVILRCVPISNHLYFYWYRQILGQKVEFLVSFYNNEISEKSEIFDDQFSVERPDGSNFTLKIRSTKLEDSAMYFCASTSTGGNTEAFFGQGTRLTVV.

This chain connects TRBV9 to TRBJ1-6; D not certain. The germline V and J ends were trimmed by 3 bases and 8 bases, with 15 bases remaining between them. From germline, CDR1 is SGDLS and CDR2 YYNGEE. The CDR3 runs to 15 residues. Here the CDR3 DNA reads TGTGCCAGCAGCGCAACCTGGTCCACAGATTCACCCCTCCACTTT. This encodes CASSATWSTDSPLHF.

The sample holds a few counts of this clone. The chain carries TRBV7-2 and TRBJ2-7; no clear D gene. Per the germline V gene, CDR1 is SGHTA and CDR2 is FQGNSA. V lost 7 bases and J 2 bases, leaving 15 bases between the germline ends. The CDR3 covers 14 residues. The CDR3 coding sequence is TGTGCCAGCACCGAGTACTCGCCAACCTACGAGCAGTACTTC. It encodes CASTEYSPTYEQYF.

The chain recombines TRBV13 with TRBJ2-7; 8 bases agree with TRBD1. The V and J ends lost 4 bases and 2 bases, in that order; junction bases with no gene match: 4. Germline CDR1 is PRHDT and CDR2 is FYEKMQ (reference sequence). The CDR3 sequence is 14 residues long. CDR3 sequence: CASSYRQGTYEQYF. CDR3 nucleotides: TGTGCCAGCAGCTACCGACAGGGGACCTACGAGCAGTACTTC.

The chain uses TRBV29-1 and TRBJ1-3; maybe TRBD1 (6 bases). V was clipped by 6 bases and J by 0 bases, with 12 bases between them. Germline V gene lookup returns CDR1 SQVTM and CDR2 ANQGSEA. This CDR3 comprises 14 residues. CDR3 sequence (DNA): TGCAGCGTAGCCCGGGACACCTCTGGAAACACCATATATTTT. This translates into CSVARDTSGNTIYF.

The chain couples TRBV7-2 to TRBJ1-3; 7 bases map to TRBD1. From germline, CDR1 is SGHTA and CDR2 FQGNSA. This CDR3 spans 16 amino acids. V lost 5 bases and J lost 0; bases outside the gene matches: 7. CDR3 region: CASSLPGQTSGNTIYF. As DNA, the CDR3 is TGTGCCAGCAGCCTCCCGGGACAGACCTCTGGAAACACCATATATTTT.

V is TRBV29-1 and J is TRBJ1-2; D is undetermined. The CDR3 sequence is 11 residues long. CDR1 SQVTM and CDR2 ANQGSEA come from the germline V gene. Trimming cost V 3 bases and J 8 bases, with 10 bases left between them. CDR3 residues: CSVEAPEGYTF. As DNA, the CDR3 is TGCAGCGTTGAGGCCCCGGAGGGCTACACCTTC.

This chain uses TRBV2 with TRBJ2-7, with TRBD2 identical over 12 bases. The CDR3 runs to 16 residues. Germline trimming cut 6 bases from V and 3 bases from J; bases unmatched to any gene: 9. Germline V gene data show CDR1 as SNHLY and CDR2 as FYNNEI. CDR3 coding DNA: TGTGCCAGCAGACTACTAGCGGGGGGCATGTACTACGAGCAGTACTTC. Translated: CASRLLAGGMYYEQYF.

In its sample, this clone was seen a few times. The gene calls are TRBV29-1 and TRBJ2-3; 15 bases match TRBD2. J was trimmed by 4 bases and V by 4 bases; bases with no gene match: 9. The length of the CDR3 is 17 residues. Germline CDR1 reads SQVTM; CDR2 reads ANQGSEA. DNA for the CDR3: TGCAGCGTTGGGACTAGCGGGAGGGCCCTATACCCAGATACGCAGTATTTT. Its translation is CSVGTSGRALYPDTQYF.

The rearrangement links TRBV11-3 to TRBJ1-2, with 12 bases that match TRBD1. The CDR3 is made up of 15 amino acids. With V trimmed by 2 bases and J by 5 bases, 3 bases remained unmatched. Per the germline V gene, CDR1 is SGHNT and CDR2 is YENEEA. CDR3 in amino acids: CASSLPGQGAYGYTF. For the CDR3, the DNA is TGTGCCAGCAGCTTACCGGGACAGGGGGCGTATGGCTACACCTTC.

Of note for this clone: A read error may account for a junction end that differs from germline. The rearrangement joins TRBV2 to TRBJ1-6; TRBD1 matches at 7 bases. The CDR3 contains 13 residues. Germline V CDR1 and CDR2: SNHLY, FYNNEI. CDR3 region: CATSTGEDSPLHF. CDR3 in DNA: TGTGCCACCAGTACAGGGGAGGATTCACCCCTCCACTTT.

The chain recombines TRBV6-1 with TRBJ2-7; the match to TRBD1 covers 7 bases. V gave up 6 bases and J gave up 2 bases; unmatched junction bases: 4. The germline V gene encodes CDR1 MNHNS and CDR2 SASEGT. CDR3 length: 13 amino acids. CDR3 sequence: CASRPGQTYEQYF. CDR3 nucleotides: TGTGCCAGCAGGCCGGGACAGACCTACGAGCAGTACTTC.